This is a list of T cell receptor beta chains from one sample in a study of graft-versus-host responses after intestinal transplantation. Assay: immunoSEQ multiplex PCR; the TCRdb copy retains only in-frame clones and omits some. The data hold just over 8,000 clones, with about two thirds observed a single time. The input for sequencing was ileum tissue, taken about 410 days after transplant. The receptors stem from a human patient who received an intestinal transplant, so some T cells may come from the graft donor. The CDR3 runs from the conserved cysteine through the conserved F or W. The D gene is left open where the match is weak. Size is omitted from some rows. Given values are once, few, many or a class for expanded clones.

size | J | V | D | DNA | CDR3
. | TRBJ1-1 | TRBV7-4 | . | TGTGCCAGCAGCCCTCGCCAGGGCTTCGAAAGGGACACTGAAGCTTTCTTT | CASSPRQGFERDTEAFF
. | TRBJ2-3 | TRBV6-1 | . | TGTGCCAGCAGTGAAGTGGCGGGTAGCACAGATACGCAGTATTTT | CASSEVAGSTDTQYF
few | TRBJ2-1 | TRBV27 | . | TGTGCCAGCAGTTTGGGAGAAAATGAGCAGTTCTTC | CASSLGENEQFF
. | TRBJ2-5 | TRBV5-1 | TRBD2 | TGCGCCAGCAGCTTACGGACTAGCGGGCTCTCCGGGACCCAGTACTTC | CASSLRTSGLSGTQYF
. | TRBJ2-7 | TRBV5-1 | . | TGCGCCAGCAGACTCTTAGGAGGGTCGGACTACGAGCAGTACTTC | CASRLLGGSDYEQYF
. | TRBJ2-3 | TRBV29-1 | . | TGCAGCGTTGATCCGGGGGGCACAGATACGCAGTATTTT | CSVDPGGTDTQYF
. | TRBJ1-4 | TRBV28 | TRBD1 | TGTGCCAGCAGACCACAGGGGGCAACTAATGAAAAACTGTTTTTT | CASRPQGATNEKLFF
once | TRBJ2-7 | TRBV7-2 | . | TGTGCCAGCAGCTTATCGAGGTCAGGGGCCACCTCCTACGAGCAGTACTTC | CASSLSRSGATSYEQYF
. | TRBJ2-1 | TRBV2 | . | TGTGCCAGCAAGCCATGGAGCTCCTACAATGAGCAGTTCTTC | CASKPWSSYNEQFF
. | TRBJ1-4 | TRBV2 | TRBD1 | TGTGCCAGCAGCGGTACAGGGGGCGTGATCGGTGAAAAACTGTTTTTT | CASSGTGGVIGEKLFF
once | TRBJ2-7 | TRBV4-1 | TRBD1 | TGTGCCAGCAGTCATTGGGACAGGGGGCCCTACGAGCAGTACTTC | CASSHWDRGPYEQYF
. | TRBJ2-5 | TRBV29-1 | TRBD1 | TGCAGCGTTGTCTCACAGGGGGAGACCCAGTACTTC | CSVVSQGETQYF
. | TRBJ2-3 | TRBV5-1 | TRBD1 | TGCGCCAGCAGCCTACAGGGGGCGAGGACAGATACGCAGTATTTT | CASSLQGARTDTQYF
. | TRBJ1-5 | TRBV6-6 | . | TGTGCCAGCAGCCAGACAGGCAATCAGCCCCAGCATTTT | CASSQTGNQPQHF
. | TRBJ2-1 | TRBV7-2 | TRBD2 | TGTGCCAGCAGCTTAATTGGGCTTCTAGCGGGGGATAGAAATGAGCAGTTCTTC | CASSLIGLLAGDRNEQFF
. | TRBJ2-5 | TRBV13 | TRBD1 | TGTGCCAGCAGCTACTCCGGGACAGGGAGTCGGGAGACCCAGTACTTC | CASSYSGTGSRETQYF
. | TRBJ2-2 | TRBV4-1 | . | TGCGCCAGCAGCCAAGTTCGAGGAAACACCGGGGAGCTGTTTTTT | CASSQVRGNTGELFF
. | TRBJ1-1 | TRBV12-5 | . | TGTGCTAGTGGTTTGGGACAACATACCACTGAAGCTTTCTTT | CASGLGQHTTEAFF
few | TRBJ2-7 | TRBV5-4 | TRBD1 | TGTGCCAGCAGCCCCGGGACAGAAGTATCCTACGAGCAGTACTTC | CASSPGTEVSYEQYF
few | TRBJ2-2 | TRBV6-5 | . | TGTGCCAGCGAAGCGGAGAACACCGGGGAGCTGTTTTTT | CASEAENTGELFF
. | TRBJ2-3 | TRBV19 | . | TGTGCCAGTAGTACCTCCACAGGGACCACAGATACGCAGTATTTT | CASSTSTGTTDTQYF
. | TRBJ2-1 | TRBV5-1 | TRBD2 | TGCGCCAGCAGCTTGGGAGCGGGGGAAAGTGCTGAGCAGTTCTTC | CASSLGAGESAEQFF
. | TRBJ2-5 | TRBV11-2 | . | TGTGCCAGCAGCTATGGAGGAGTGCCCGACCAGTACTTC | CASSYGGVPDQYF
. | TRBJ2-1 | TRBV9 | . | TGTGCCAGCAGCCAGACTAAGAGCTCCTACAATGAGCAGTTCTTC | CASSQTKSSYNEQFF
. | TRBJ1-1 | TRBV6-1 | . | TGTGCCAGCAGTGAACCATTAAACACTGAAGCTTTCTTT | CASSEPLNTEAFF
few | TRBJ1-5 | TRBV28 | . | TGTGCCAGCAGACAGGGCAATCAGCCCCAGCATTTT | CASRQGNQPQHF
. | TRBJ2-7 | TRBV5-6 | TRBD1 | TGTGCCAGCAGCTCCCAGGGGGCCCTCTCCTACGAGCAGTACTTC | CASSSQGALSYEQYF
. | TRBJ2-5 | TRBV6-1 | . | TGTGCCAGCAGTCCCTCAAAAGAGACCCAGTACTTC | CASSPSKETQYF
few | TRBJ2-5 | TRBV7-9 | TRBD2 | TGTGCCAGCAGCATCCGGGGGGGTTCTATTCAAGAGACCCAGTACTTC | CASSIRGGSIQETQYF
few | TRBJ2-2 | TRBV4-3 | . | TGCGCCAGCAGCCAAGATTCGACGAGTTACACCGGGGAGCTGTTTTTT | CASSQDSTSYTGELFF
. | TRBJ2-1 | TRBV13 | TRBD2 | TGTGCCAGCAGCTCCCTAGCGGGGGGGGGATCCTACAATGAGCAGTTCTTC | CASSSLAGGGSYNEQFF
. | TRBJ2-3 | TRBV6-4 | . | TGTGCCAGCAGTGCTAGCCCTAGCACAGATACGCAGTATTTT | CASSASPSTDTQYF
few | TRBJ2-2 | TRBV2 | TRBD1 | TGTGCCGGACAGGGTTGGGACACCGGGGAGCTGTTTTTT | CAGQGWDTGELFF
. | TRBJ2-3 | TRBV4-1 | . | TGCGCCAGCAGCCAGAGAGTCCGGGGGCTGACAGATACGCAGTATTTT | CASSQRVRGLTDTQYF
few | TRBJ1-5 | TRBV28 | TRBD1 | TGTGCCAGCAGTTTACAGGGGGCTCAGCCCCAGCATTTT | CASSLQGAQPQHF
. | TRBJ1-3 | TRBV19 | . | TGTGCCAGTAGTCCAATCGCGGGGTCCTTCGGAAACACCATATATTTT | CASSPIAGSFGNTIYF
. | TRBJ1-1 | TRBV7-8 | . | TGTGCCAGCAGCTTAGGCGCCCGGACTGAAGCTTTCTTT | CASSLGARTEAFF
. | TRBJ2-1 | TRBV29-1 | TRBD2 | TGCAGCGTTGAAGATGGTGGAGGCGGGGGAGGCTCGGATGAGCAGTTCTTC | CSVEDGGGGGGSDEQFF
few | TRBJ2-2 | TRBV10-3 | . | TGTGCCATCAGTGAGGGGACGAACACCGGGGAGCTGTTTTTT | CAISEGTNTGELFF
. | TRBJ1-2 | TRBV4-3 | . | TGCGCCAGCAGCCAAGATTTTGGGGGAAATGGCTACACCTTC | CASSQDFGGNGYTF
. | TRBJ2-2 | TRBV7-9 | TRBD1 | TGTGCCAGCAGCTTAGCGCGGACAGGGTCCACCGGGGAGCTGTTTTTT | CASSLARTGSTGELFF
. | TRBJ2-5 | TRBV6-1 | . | TGTGCCAGCAGATTTCCGGGACAAGAGACCCAGTACTTC | CASRFPGQETQYF
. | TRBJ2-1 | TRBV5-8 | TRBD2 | TGTGCCAGCAGCTTGGGACTAGCGGGGGAGACGCGTTACAATGAGCAGTTCTTC | CASSLGLAGETRYNEQFF
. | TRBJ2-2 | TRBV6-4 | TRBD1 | TGTGCCAGCAGTGGGGGACAGGGCACCGGGGAGCTGTTTTTT | CASSGGQGTGELFF
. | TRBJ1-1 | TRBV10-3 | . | TGTGCCATCAGTGGCCAGGGGAACACTGAAGCTTTCTTT | CAISGQGNTEAFF
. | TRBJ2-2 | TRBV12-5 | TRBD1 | TGTGCTAGTGGTGCGGGACAGGTAGACACCGGGGAGCTGTTTTTT | CASGAGQVDTGELFF
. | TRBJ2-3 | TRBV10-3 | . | TGTGCCGCAAGGGCCCACCTTGGAGCAGATACGCAGTATTTT | CAARAHLGADTQYF
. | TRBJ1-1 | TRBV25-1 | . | TGTGCCAGCAGTCTCGGGCTGGGCACTGAAGCTTTCTTT | CASSLGLGTEAFF
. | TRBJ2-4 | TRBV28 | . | TGTGCCAGCAGTTTCTCCACAATAGCCAAAAACATTCAGTACTTC | CASSFSTIAKNIQYF
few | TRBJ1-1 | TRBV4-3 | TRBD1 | TGCGCCAGCAGCCAAGATAGCGGACAGGTTCTTGGTGGCACTGAAGCTTTCTTT | CASSQDSGQVLGGTEAFF
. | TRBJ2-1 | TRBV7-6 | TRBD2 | TGTGCCAGCAGCCCCACCAGGACTAGCGGTAACAATGAGCAGTTCTTC | CASSPTRTSGNNEQFF
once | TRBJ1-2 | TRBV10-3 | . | TGTGCCATCAGTGAGTCGAGGGGTTTAGGCTACACCTTC | CAISESRGLGYTF
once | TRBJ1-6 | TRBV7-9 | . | TGTGCCAGCAGCTTAGCAGGGTATAATTCACCCCTCCACTTT | CASSLAGYNSPLHF